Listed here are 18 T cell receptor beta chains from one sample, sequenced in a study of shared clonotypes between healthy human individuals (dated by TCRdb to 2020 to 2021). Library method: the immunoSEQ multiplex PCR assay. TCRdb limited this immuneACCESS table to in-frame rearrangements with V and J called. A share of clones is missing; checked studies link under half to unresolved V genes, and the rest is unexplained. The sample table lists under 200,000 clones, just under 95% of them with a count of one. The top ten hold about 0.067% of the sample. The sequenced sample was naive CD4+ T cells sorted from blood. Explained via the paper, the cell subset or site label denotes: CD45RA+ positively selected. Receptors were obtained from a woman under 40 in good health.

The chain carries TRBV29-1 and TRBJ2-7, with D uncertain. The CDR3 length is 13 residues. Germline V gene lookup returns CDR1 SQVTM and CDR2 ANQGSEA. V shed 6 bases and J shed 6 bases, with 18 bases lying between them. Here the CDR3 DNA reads TGCAGCGTCCTGACACTTTTCTCGGGCGAGCAGTACTTC. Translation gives CSVLTLFSGEQYF.

CDR3 DNA: TGTGCCAGCAGTTACGGACAGGGCGGATACACTGAAGCTTTCTTT. It codes for CASSYGQGGYTEAFF. This chain uses TRBV28 with TRBJ1-1; the match to TRBD1 covers 8 bases. Trimming took 4 bases from V and 3 from J; bases not matched to a gene: 7. The V gene's germline CDR1 is MDHEN and CDR2 SYDVKM. CDR3 length equals 15 residues.

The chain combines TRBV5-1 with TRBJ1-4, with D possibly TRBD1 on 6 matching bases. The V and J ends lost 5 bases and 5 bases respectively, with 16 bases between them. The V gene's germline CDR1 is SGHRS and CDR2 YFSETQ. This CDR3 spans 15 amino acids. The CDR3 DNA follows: TGCGCCAGCAGGAGTACAGGGACCTACAATGAAAAACTGTTTTTT. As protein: CASRSTGTYNEKLFF.

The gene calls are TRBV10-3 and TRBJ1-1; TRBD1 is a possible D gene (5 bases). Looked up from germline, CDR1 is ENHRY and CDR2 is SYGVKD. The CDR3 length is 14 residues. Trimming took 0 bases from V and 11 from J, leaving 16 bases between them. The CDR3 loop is CAISESGQGGEAFF. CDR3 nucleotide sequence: TGTGCCATCAGTGAGTCGGGGCAGGGTGGCGAGGCTTTCTTT.

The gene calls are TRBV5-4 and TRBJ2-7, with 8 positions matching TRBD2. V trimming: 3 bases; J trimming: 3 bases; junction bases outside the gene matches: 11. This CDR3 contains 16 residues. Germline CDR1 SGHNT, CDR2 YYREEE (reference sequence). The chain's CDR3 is CASSSAPTGTSYEQYF. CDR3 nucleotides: TGTGCCAGCAGCTCAGCTCCAACCGGGACTAGCTACGAGCAGTACTTC.

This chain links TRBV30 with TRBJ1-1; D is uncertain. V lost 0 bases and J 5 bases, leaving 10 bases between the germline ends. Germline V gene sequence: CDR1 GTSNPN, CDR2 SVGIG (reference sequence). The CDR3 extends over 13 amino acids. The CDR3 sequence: CAWSVHPGTEAFF. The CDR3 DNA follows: TGTGCCTGGAGTGTACACCCTGGGACTGAAGCTTTCTTT.

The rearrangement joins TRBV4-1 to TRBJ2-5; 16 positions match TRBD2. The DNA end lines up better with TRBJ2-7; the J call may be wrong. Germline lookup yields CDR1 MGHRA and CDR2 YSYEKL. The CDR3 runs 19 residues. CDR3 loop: CASSQEPGLAGGGSYEQYF. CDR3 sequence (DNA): TGCGCCAGCAGCCAAGAGCCGGGACTAGCGGGAGGGGGGTCCTACGAGCAGTACTTC.

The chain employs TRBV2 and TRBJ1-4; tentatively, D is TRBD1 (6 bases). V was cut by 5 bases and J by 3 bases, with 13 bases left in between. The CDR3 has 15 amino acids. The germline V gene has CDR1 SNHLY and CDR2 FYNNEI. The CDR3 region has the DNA TGTGCCAGCAGTCCAGAGGGGGTGGCTAATGAAAAACTGTTTTTT. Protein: CASSPEGVANEKLFF.

The CDR3 DNA sequence: TGCAGCCTGTGGGATTCCGGGACGGAGCTCTATGGCTACACCTTC. Protein sequence: CSLWDSGTELYGYTF. The chain couples TRBV29-1 to TRBJ1-2, with a possible D match to TRBD1 (5 bases). V lost 8 bases and J 4 bases, leaving 23 bases between the germline ends. This CDR3 is 15 amino acids long. Looked up from germline, CDR1 is SQVTM and CDR2 is ANQGSEA.

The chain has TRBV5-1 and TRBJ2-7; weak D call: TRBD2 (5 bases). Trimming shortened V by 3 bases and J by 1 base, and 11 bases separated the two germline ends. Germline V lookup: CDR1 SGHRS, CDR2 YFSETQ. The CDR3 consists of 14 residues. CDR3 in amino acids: CASSSSGYSYEQYF. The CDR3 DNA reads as TGCGCCAGCAGCTCCTCGGGGTATTCCTACGAGCAGTACTTC.

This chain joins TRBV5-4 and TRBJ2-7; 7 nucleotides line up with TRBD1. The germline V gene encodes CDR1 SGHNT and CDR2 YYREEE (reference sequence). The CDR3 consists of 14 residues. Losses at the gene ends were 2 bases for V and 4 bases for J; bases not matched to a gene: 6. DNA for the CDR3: TGTGCCAGCAGCTTCGACAGGGTAAAGTACGAGCAGTACTTC. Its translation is CASSFDRVKYEQYF. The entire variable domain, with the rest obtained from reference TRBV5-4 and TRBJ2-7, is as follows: ETGVTQSPTHLIKTRGQQVTLRCSSQSGHNTVSWYQQALGQGPQFIFQYYREEENGRGNFPPRFSGLQFPNYSSELNVNALELDDSALYLCASSFDRVKYEQYFGPGTRLTVT.

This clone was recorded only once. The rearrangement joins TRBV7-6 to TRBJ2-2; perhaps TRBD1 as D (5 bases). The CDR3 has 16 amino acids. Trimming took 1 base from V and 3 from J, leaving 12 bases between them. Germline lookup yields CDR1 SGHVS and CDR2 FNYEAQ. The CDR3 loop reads CASSLGLVGHTGELFF. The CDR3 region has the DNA TGTGCCAGCAGCTTAGGCCTAGTGGGGCACACCGGGGAGCTGTTTTTT.

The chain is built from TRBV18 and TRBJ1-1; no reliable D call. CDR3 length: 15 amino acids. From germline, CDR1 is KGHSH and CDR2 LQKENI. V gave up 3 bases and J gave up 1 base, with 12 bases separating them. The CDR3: CASSPTITGNTEAFF. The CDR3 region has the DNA TGTGCCAGCTCACCGACAATCACTGGGAACACTGAAGCTTTCTTT.

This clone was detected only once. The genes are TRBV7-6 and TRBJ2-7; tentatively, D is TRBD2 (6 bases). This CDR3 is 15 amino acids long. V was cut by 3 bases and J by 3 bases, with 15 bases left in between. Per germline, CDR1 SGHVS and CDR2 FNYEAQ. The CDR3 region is CASSFSPGLHYEQYF. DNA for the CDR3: TGTGCCAGCAGCTTTTCACCGGGACTCCACTACGAGCAGTACTTC.

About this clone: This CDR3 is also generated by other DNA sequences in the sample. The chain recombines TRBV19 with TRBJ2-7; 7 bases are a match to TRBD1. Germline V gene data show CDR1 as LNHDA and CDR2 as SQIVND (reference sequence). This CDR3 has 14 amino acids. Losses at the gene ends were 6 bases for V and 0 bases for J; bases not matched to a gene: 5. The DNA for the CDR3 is TGTGCCAGTAGCCCGCGACAGGGCTCCTACGAGCAGTACTTC. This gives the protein CASSPRQGSYEQYF. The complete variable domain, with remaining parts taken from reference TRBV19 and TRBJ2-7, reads DGGITQSPKYLFRKEGQNVTLSCEQNLNHDAMYWYRQDPGQGLRLIYYSQIVNDFQKGDIAEGYSVSREKKESFPLTVTSAQKNPTAFYLCASSPRQGSYEQYFGPGTRLTVT.

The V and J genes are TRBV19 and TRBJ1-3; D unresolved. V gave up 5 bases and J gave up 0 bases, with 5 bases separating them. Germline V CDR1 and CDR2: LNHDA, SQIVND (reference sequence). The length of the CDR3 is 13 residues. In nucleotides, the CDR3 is TGTGCCAGTAGTTGGGACTCTGGAAACACCATATATTTT. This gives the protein CASSWDSGNTIYF.

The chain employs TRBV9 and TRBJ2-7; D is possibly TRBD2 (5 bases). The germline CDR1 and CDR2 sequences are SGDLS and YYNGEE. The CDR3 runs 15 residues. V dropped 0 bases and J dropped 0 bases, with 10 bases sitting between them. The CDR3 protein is CASSVVGDASYEQYF. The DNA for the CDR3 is TGTGCCAGCAGCGTAGTGGGAGATGCCTCCTACGAGCAGTACTTC.

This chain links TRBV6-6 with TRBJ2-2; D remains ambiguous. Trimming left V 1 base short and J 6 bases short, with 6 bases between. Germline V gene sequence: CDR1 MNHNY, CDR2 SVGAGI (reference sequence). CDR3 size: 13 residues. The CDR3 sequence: CASSYLGSGELFF. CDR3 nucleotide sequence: TGTGCCAGCAGTTACTTGGGGTCCGGGGAGCTGTTTTTT.